A selection of T cell receptor beta chains follows, all from one sample in a study of T cell changes during pregnancy in multiple sclerosis. The table came from immunoSEQ multiplex PCR; TCRdb's copy has only in-frame clones and leaves some out. The sample includes 100,000 or so clones, 75% to 95% of them seen just once. The sample here was peripheral blood, taken in the second trimester of pregnancy. The receptors derive from a female donor with multiple sclerosis, enrolled in a pregnancy study. The CDR3 runs from the conserved cysteine through the conserved F or W. A D gene is named only where the DNA matches it firmly. Clone size appears in some rows only: once, few, many, or a class for an expanded clone.

clone_size	v_call	d_call	cdr3_length	j_call	cdr3_aa	cdr3_nt
-	TRBV4-2	TRBD2	16	TRBJ2-3	CASSQTGLGRTDTQYF	TGTGCCAGCAGCCAGACTGGACTAGGGCGAACAGATACGCAGTATTTT
-	TRBV28	-	14	TRBJ1-5	CASSYPGEGQPQHF	TGTGCCAGCAGTTACCCAGGGGAGGGTCAGCCCCAGCATTTT
-	TRBV27	TRBD2	16	TRBJ2-1	CASSLFVAGVVNEQFF	TGTGCCAGCAGTTTATTTGTAGCGGGAGTCGTCAATGAGCAGTTCTTC
-	TRBV6-5	-	14	TRBJ1-3	CASSSPGFGNTIYF	TGTGCCAGCAGTTCTCCAGGGTTTGGAAACACCATATATTTT
-	TRBV5-4	-	16	TRBJ2-7	CASSPSVAASSYEQYF	TGTGCCAGCAGCCCGAGTGTAGCGGCAAGCTCCTACGAGCAGTACTTC
-	TRBV6-5	TRBD1	13	TRBJ1-1	CASSFDQQGAAFF	TGTGCCAGCAGTTTCGATCAACAGGGGGCAGCTTTCTTT
-	TRBV28	-	15	TRBJ1-4	CASASPSGLYEKLFF	TGTGCCAGCGCTTCCCCGTCGGGACTCTATGAAAAACTGTTTTTT
-	TRBV2	-	14	TRBJ2-1	CASNSGNLNNEQFF	TGTGCCAGCAATTCAGGGAACCTAAACAATGAGCAGTTCTTC
-	TRBV2	-	15	TRBJ2-1	CASSVGGASYNEQFF	TGTGCCAGCAGTGTTGGGGGGGCATCCTACAATGAGCAGTTCTTC
once	TRBV4-1	-	16	TRBJ1-1	CASSQDPGGGSPEAFF	TGCGCCAGCAGCCAAGATCCGGGAGGGGGGTCCCCTGAAGCTTTCTTT
once	TRBV28	-	15	TRBJ2-7	CASSLSGLRGWEQYF	TGTGCCAGCAGTTTATCGGGACTTAGAGGGTGGGAGCAGTACTTC
few	TRBV30	-	15	TRBJ1-1	CAWSYLGGLGTEAFF	TGTGCCTGGAGTTACCTGGGAGGTTTGGGCACTGAAGCTTTCTTT
few	TRBV27	TRBD1	16	TRBJ1-4	CASSLFFGTGGGKLFF	TGTGCCAGCAGTTTATTTTTCGGGACAGGGGGCGGAAAACTGTTTTTT
once	TRBV19	TRBD2	16	TRBJ2-3	CASRPIAGGAPDTQYF	TGTGCCAGTAGACCTATAGCGGGAGGCGCCCCAGATACGCAGTATTTT
-	TRBV28	-	16	TRBJ2-2	CASSLVGASNTGELFF	TGTGCCAGCAGTTTGGTGGGGGCCTCGAACACCGGGGAGCTGTTTTTT
-	TRBV27	-	13	TRBJ1-2	CASSTSAQRTYTF	TGTGCCAGCAGTACGTCCGCGCAGCGAACCTACACCTTC
-	TRBV25-1	TRBD1	14	TRBJ2-2	CASRDSPNTGELFF	TGTGCCAGCCGGGACAGCCCGAACACCGGGGAGCTGTTTTTT
-	TRBV5-1	-	14	TRBJ1-1	CASSLKGQNTEAFF	TGCGCCAGCAGCCTAAAGGGACAGAACACTGAAGCTTTCTTT
-	TRBV5-1	TRBD1	15	TRBJ2-2	CASSQTGGATGELFF	TGCGCCAGCAGCCAGACAGGGGGCGCCACCGGGGAGCTGTTTTTT
-	TRBV7-6	-	14	TRBJ1-3	CASSLRGFGNTIYF	TGTGCCAGCAGCTTAAGGGGTTTCGGAAACACCATATATTTT
-	TRBV2	-	15	TRBJ1-5	CASSPMDNGNQPQHF	TGTGCCAGCAGTCCCATGGACAACGGCAATCAGCCCCAGCATTTT
-	TRBV25-1	-	11	TRBJ1-2	CASTYRDRYTF	TGTGCCAGCACCTACAGGGACCGCTACACCTTC
once	TRBV27	TRBD1	18	TRBJ1-1	CASSLSPRPGQGGKRAFF	TGTGCCAGCAGTTTATCCCCGCGACCGGGACAGGGGGGGAAGAGAGCTTTCTTT
few	TRBV11-3	-	12	TRBJ2-7	CASSTGYGEQYF	TGTGCCAGCAGCACAGGGTACGGCGAGCAGTACTTC
-	TRBV6-5	TRBD1	14	TRBJ2-7	CASSPGTGPYEQYF	TGTGCCAGCAGTCCCGGGACAGGGCCCTACGAGCAGTACTTC
-	TRBV6-1	-	14	TRBJ2-5	CASSASPGGETQYF	TGTGCCAGCAGTGCCTCTCCAGGGGGGGAGACCCAGTACTTC
-	TRBV27	-	15	TRBJ2-6	CASSAGVSGANVLTF	TGTGCCAGCAGTGCAGGGGTGTCTGGGGCCAACGTCCTGACTTTC
-	TRBV28	TRBD1	14	TRBJ1-1	CASRRDSMNTEAFF	TGTGCCAGCAGGCGGGACAGTATGAACACTGAAGCTTTCTTT
-	TRBV18	TRBD1	13	TRBJ1-2	CASSPLDRAGYTF	TGTGCCAGCTCACCGTTGGACAGGGCTGGCTACACCTTC
-	TRBV5-1	-	14	TRBJ1-2	CASSLEGLTAGYTF	TGCGCCAGCAGCTTGGAGGGACTCACGGCGGGCTACACCTTC
-	TRBV5-4	TRBD1	13	TRBJ2-7	CASSPRGQAEQYF	TGTGCCAGCAGCCCCCGAGGACAGGCCGAGCAGTACTTC
-	TRBV29-1	-	14	TRBJ2-1	CSVEDGGRVNEQFF	TGCAGCGTTGAGGATGGGGGCAGGGTCAATGAGCAGTTCTTC
-	TRBV12-2	-	17	TRBJ2-7	CASRFRCLGTGTYEQYF	TGTGCAAGTCGCTTCCGGTGCCTTGGGACAGGGACCTACGAGCAGTACTTC
-	TRBV9	-	16	TRBJ2-7	CASSGEVSAKAYEQYF	TGTGCCAGCAGCGGAGAGGTGTCAGCGAAAGCCTACGAGCAGTACTTC